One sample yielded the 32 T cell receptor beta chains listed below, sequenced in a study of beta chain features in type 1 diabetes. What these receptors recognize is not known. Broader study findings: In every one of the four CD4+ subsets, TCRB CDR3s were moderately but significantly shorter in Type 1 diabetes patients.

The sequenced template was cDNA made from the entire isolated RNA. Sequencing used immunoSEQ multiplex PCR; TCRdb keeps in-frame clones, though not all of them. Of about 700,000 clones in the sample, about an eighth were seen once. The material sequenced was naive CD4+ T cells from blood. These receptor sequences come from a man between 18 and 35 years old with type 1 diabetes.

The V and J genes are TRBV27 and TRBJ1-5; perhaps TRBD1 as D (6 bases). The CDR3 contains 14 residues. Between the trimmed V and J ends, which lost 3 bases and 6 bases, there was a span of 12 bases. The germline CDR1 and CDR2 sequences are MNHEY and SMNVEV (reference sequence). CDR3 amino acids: CASSLSRGPQPQHF. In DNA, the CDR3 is TGTGCCAGCAGTTTGTCCAGGGGCCCTCAGCCCCAGCATTTT.

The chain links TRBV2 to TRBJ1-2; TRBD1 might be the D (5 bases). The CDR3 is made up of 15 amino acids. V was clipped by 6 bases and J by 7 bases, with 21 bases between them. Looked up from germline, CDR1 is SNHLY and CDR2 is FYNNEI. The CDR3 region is CASSQGSVGLGGYTF. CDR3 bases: TGTGCCAGCAGCCAGGGTAGTGTGGGGCTGGGTGGCTACACCTTC.

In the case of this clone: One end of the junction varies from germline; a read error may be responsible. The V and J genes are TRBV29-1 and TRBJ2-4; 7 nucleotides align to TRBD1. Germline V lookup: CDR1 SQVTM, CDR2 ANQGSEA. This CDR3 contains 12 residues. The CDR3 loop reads CSAKDRTRGLGF. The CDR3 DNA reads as TGCAGCGCGAAGGACAGGACCCGGGGTTTAGGCTTC.

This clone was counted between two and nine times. The CDR3 bases are TGCGCCAGCAGCTTAGGACAGGGTTCCGGCGAGCAGTACTTC. It encodes CASSLGQGSGEQYF. The V call is TRBV5-1, the J call TRBJ2-7; 8 bases agree with TRBD1. The CDR3 extends over 14 amino acids. Losses at the gene ends were 2 bases for V and 6 bases for J; bases not matched to a gene: 7. Germline CDR1 reads SGHRS; CDR2 reads YFSETQ.

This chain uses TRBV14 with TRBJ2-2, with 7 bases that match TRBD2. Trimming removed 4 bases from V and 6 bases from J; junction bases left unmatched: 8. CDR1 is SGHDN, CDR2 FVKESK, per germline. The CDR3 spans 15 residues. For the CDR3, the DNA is TGTGCCAGCAGCCCGGGACTACCCAGGGCCGGGGAGCTGTTTTTT. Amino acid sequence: CASSPGLPRAGELFF.

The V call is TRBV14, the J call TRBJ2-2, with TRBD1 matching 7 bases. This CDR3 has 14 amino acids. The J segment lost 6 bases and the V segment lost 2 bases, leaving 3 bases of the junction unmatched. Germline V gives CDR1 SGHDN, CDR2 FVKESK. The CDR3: CASSQRQGAGELFF. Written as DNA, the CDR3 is TGTGCCAGCAGCCAACGTCAGGGGGCCGGGGAGCTGTTTTTT.

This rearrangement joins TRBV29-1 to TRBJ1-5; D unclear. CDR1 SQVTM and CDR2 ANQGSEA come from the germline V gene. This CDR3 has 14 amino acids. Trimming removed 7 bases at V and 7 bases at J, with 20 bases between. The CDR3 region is CSATKSNLGQPQHF. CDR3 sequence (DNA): TGCAGCGCAACCAAGTCCAATTTAGGGCAGCCCCAGCATTTT.

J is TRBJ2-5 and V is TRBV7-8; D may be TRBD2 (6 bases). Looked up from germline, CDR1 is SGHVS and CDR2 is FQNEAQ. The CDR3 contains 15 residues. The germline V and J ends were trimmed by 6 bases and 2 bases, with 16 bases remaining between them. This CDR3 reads CASRPGRGLQETQYF. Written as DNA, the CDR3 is TGTGCCAGCAGACCCGGGCGGGGCCTACAAGAGACCCAGTACTTC. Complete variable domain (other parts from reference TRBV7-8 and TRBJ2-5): GAGVSQSPRYKVAKRGQDVALRCDPISGHVSLFWYQQALGQGPEFLTYFQNEAQLDKSGLPSDRFFAERPEGSVSTLKIQRTQQEDSAVYLCASRPGRGLQETQYFGPGTRLLVL.

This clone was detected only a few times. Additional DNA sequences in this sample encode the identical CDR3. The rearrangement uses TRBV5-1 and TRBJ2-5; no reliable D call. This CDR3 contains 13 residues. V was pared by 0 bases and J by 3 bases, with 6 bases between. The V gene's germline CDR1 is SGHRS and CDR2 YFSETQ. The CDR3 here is CASSLVREETQYF. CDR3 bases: TGCGCCAGCAGCTTGGTACGTGAAGAGACCCAGTACTTC.

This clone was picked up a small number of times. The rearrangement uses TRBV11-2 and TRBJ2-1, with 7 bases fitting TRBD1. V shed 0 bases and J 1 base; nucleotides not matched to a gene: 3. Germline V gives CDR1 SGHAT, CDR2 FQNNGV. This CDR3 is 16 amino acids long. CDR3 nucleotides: TGTGCCAGCAGCTTAGATTCAGGGGGTTCCTACAATGAGCAGTTCTTC. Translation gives CASSLDSGGSYNEQFF.

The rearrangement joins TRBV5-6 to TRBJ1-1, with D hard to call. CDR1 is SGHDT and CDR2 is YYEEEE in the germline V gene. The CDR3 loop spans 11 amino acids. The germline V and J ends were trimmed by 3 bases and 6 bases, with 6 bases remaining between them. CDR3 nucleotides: TGTGCCAGCAGCTCAGAGGCTGAAGCTTTCTTT. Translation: CASSSEAEAFF.

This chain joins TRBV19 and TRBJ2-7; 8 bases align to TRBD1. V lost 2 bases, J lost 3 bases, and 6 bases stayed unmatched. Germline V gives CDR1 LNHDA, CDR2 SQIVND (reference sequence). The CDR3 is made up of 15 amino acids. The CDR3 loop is CASSIPRTGIYEQYF. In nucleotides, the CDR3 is TGTGCCAGTAGTATACCACGGACAGGGATCTACGAGCAGTACTTC.

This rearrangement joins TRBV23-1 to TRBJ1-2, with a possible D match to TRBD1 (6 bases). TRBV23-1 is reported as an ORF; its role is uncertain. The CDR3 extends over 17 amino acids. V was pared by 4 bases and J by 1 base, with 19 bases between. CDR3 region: CASSRHHREGLNYGYTF. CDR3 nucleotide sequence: TGCGCCAGCAGTCGCCATCACAGGGAGGGACTTAACTATGGCTACACCTTC.

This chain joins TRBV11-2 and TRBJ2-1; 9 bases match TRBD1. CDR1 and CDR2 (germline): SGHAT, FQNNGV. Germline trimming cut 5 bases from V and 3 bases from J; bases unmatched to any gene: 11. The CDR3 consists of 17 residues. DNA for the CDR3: TGTGCCAGCAGCCCCGAGCCTGGGACAGGGTTCTACAATGAGCAGTTCTTC. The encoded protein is CASSPEPGTGFYNEQFF.

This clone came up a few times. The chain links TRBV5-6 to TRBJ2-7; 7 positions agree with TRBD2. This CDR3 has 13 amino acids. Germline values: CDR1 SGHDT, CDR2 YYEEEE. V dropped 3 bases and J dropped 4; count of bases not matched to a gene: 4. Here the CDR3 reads CASSWEGRYEQYF. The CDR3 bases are TGTGCCAGCAGCTGGGAGGGGCGGTACGAGCAGTACTTC.

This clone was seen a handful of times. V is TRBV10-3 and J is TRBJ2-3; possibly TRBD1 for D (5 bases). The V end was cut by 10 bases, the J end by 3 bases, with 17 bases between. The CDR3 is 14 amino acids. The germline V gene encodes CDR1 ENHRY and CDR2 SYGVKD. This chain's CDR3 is CATLGWQGTDTQYF. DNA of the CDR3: TGTGCCACCCTAGGGTGGCAGGGTACAGATACGCAGTATTTT.

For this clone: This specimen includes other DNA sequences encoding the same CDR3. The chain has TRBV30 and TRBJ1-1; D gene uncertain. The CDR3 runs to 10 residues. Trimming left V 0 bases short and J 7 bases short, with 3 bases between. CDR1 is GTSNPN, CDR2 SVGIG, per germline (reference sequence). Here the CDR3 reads CAWSVVEAFF. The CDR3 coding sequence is TGTGCCTGGAGTGTGGTTGAAGCTTTCTTT.

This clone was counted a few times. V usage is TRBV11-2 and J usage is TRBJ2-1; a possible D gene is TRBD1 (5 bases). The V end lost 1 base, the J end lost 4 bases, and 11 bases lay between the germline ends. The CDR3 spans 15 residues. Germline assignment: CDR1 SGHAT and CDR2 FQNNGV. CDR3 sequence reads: CASSLVGVSYNEQFF. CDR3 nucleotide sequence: TGTGCCAGCAGCTTAGTAGGGGTTTCGTACAATGAGCAGTTCTTC. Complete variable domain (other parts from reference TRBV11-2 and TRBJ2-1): EAGVAQSPRYKIIEKRQSVAFWCNPISGHATLYWYQQILGQGPKLLIQFQNNGVVDDSQLPKDRFSAERLKGVDSTLKIQPAKLEDSAVYLCASSLVGVSYNEQFFGPGTRLTVL.

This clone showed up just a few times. In DNA, the CDR3 is TGTGCCTGGCGACAGGGTTTCTATGGCTACACCTTC. Protein product: CAWRQGFYGYTF. V and J are TRBV30 and TRBJ1-2; the match to TRBD1 covers 7 bases. The CDR3 length is 12 residues. Germline V gives CDR1 GTSNPN, CDR2 SVGIG (reference sequence). The J segment lost 4 bases and the V segment lost 5 bases, leaving 4 bases of the junction unmatched.

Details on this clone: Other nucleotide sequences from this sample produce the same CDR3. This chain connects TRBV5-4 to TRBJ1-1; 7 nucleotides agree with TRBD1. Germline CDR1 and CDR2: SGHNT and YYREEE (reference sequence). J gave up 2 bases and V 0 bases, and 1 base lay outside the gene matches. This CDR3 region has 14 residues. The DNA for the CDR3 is TGTGCCAGCAGCTTGGACAGGGGAAACACTGAAGCTTTCTTT. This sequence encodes CASSLDRGNTEAFF.

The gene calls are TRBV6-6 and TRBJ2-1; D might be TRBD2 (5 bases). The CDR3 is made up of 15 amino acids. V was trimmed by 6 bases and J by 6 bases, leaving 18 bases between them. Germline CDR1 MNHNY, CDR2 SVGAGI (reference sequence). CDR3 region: CASRLDYRLGNEQFF. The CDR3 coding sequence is TGTGCCAGCAGACTCGACTACCGTCTGGGCAATGAGCAGTTCTTC.

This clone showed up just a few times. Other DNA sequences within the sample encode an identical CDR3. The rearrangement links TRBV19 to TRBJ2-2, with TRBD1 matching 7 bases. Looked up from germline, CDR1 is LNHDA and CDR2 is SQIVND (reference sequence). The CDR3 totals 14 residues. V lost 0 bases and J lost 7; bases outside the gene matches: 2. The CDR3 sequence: CASSIDRTGGELFF. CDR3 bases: TGTGCCAGTAGTATAGATCGGACAGGCGGGGAGCTGTTTTTT.

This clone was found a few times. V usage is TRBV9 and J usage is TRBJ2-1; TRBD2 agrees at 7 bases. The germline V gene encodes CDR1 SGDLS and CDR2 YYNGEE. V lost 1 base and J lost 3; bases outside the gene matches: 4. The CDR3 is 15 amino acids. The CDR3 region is CASSVSAGVYNEQFF. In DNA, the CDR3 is TGTGCCAGCAGCGTATCGGCGGGGGTCTACAATGAGCAGTTCTTC.

CDR3 in amino acids: CASSVRSNQPQHF. The CDR3 DNA reads TGTGCCAGCAGTGTCCGAAGCAATCAGCCCCAGCATTTT. The gene calls are TRBV6-1 and TRBJ1-5, with D unclear. In germline, CDR1 is MNHNS, CDR2 SASEGT. The CDR3 sequence is 13 residues long. The germline V and J ends were trimmed by 4 bases and 1 base, with 5 bases remaining between them.

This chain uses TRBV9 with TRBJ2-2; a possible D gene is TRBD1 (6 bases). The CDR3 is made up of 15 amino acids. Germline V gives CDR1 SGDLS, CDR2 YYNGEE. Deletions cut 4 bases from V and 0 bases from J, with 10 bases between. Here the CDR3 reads CASSPGTTNTGELFF. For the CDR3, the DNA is TGTGCCAGCAGCCCCGGGACAACGAACACCGGGGAGCTGTTTTTT.

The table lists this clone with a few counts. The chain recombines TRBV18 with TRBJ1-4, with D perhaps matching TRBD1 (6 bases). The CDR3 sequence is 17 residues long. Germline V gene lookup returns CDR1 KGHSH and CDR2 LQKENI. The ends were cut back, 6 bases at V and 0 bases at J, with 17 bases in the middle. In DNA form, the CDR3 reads TGTGCCAGCTCTACAGGGACGGGACTGGCAACTAATGAAAAACTGTTTTTT. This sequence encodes CASSTGTGLATNEKLFF. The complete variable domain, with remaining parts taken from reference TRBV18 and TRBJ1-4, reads NAGVMQNPRHLVRRRGQEARLRCSPMKGHSHVYWYRQLPEEGLKFMVYLQKENIIDESGMPKERFSAEFPKEGPSILRIQQVVRGDSAAYFCASSTGTGLATNEKLFFGSGTQLSVL.

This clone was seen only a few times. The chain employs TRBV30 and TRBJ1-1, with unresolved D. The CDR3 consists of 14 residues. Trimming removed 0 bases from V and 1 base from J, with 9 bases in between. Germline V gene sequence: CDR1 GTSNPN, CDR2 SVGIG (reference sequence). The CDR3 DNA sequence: TGTGCCTGGAGTGTTGGAGGGAAGAACACTGAAGCTTTCTTT. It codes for CAWSVGGKNTEAFF.

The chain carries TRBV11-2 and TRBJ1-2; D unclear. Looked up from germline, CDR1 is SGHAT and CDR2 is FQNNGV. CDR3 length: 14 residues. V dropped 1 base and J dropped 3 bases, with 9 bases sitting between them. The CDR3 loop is CASSLGGPYYGYTF. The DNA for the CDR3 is TGTGCCAGCAGCTTAGGCGGACCCTACTATGGCTACACCTTC.

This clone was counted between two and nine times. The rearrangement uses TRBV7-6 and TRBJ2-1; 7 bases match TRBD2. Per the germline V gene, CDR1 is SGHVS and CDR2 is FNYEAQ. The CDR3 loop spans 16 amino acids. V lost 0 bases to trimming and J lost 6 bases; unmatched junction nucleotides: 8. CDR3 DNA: TGTGCCAGCAGCTTAGCTTCGGGGGGAGGGCCCAATGAGCAGTTCTTC. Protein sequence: CASSLASGGGPNEQFF.

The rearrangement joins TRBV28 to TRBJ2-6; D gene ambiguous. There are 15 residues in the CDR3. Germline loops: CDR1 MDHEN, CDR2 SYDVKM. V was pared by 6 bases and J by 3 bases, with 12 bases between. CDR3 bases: TGTGCCAGCAGCCGGGCACCCTTTGGGGCCAACGTCCTGACTTTC. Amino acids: CASSRAPFGANVLTF.

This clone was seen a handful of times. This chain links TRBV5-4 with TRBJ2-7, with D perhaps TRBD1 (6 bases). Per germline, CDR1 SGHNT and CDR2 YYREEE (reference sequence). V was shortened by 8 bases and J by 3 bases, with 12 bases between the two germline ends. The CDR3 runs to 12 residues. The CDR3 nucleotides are TGTGCCAGAAGCAGGACAGACTACGAGCAGTACTTC. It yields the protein CARSRTDYEQYF.

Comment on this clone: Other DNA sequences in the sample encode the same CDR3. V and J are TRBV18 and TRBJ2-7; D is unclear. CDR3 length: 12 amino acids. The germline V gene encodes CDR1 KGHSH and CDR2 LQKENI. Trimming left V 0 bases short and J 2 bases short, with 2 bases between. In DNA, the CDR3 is TGTGCCAGCTCACCACCGACCTACGAGCAGTACTTC. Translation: CASSPPTYEQYF.